These T cell receptor beta chains were read from a single sample in a study of blood T cell repertoires in COVID-19. TCRdb keeps only in-frame clones here, not all; method: immunoSEQ multiplex PCR. The sample carries 150,000 to 200,000 clones, around 80% recorded once. Sequenced material: PBMCs or T cells enriched from blood (not recorded which). The origin of the receptors is a woman in her sixties or seventies who had recovered from COVID-19. CDR3s include the opening cysteine and the closing phenylalanine or tryptophan. Each record gives: J gene, clone size, D gene, V gene, CDR3 DNA, CDR3 protein. The D gene is left open where the match is weak. Clone sizes are given selectively: once, few, many, or a class where the clone is expanded.

J gene: TRBJ1-1
clone size: NA
D gene: NA
V gene: TRBV5-6
CDR3 DNA: TGTGCCAGCAGCTTGTTGGCACTGAACACTGAAGCTTTCTTT
CDR3 protein: CASSLLALNTEAFF

J gene: TRBJ1-2
clone size: once
D gene: NA
V gene: TRBV7-3
CDR3 DNA: TGTGCCAGCAGCTTAGGGCAGGGGTATGGCTACACCTTC
CDR3 protein: CASSLGQGYGYTF

J gene: TRBJ2-7
clone size: NA
D gene: TRBD1
V gene: TRBV9
CDR3 DNA: TGTGCCAGCAGCGTAGGACAGGGGGTATCCTACGAGCAGTACTTC
CDR3 protein: CASSVGQGVSYEQYF

J gene: TRBJ1-1
clone size: NA
D gene: NA
V gene: TRBV27
CDR3 DNA: TGTGCCAGCAGTTTCTGGGGCGTGAACACTGAAGCTTTCTTT
CDR3 protein: CASSFWGVNTEAFF

J gene: TRBJ2-7
clone size: NA
D gene: NA
V gene: TRBV6-5
CDR3 DNA: TGTGCCAGCAGTTACGGGCGGTCTAGCGCTTGGGAGCAGTACTTC
CDR3 protein: CASSYGRSSAWEQYF

J gene: TRBJ2-7
clone size: NA
D gene: NA
V gene: TRBV30
CDR3 DNA: TGTGCCTGGAGTGTACTGGGCTCGGGGGAGCAGTACTTC
CDR3 protein: CAWSVLGSGEQYF

J gene: TRBJ1-2
clone size: NA
D gene: TRBD1
V gene: TRBV7-9
CDR3 DNA: TGTGCCAGCAGCCCCAGACAGGGGAGGGGGTATGGCTACACCTTC
CDR3 protein: CASSPRQGRGYGYTF

J gene: TRBJ2-3
clone size: NA
D gene: TRBD2
V gene: TRBV4-2
CDR3 DNA: TGTGCCAGCAGCTCCAAGGCGGGGGGAACAGATACGCAGTATTTT
CDR3 protein: CASSSKAGGTDTQYF

J gene: TRBJ2-7
clone size: NA
D gene: NA
V gene: TRBV7-2
CDR3 DNA: TGTGCCAGCAGCCTTATTTGGGCTAGCGCTTCCTACGAGCAGTACTTC
CDR3 protein: CASSLIWASASYEQYF

J gene: TRBJ1-2
clone size: once
D gene: NA
V gene: TRBV5-1
CDR3 DNA: TGCGCCAGCAGCTCTACAGGGCCAACTTATGGCTACACCTTC
CDR3 protein: CASSSTGPTYGYTF

J gene: TRBJ2-7
clone size: NA
D gene: NA
V gene: TRBV2
CDR3 DNA: TGTGCCAGCATCAGTGACAGGGACTTCTCCTACGAGCAGTACTTC
CDR3 protein: CASISDRDFSYEQYF

J gene: TRBJ2-7
clone size: NA
D gene: TRBD1
V gene: TRBV6-6
CDR3 DNA: TGTGCCAGCAGTCCCCCGCGGGACAGGGGGGCCCTTTCCTACGAGCAGTACTTC
CDR3 protein: CASSPPRDRGALSYEQYF

J gene: TRBJ1-3
clone size: NA
D gene: NA
V gene: TRBV13
CDR3 DNA: TGTGCCAGCAGCCCCAGGGGAACTGGAAACACCATATATTTT
CDR3 protein: CASSPRGTGNTIYF

J gene: TRBJ2-7
clone size: NA
D gene: TRBD1
V gene: TRBV27
CDR3 DNA: TGTGCCAGCAGTTTCCGGGCGGACAGGGCGTACGAGCAGTACTTC
CDR3 protein: CASSFRADRAYEQYF

J gene: TRBJ2-3
clone size: NA
D gene: TRBD2
V gene: TRBV29-1
CDR3 DNA: TGCAGCGTTAACCATGGACTAGCGGATAGCACAGATACGCAGTATTTT
CDR3 protein: CSVNHGLADSTDTQYF

J gene: TRBJ1-1
clone size: NA
D gene: TRBD1
V gene: TRBV3-1/TRBV3-2
CDR3 DNA: TGTGCCAGCAGCGCACGGGACAGGGTCGCTGAAGCTTTCTTT
CDR3 protein: CASSARDRVAEAFF

J gene: TRBJ2-3
clone size: NA
D gene: NA
V gene: TRBV7-9
CDR3 DNA: TGTGCCAGCAGCCCAACGGCAGGTCGCACAGATACGCAGTATTTT
CDR3 protein: CASSPTAGRTDTQYF

J gene: TRBJ1-2
clone size: NA
D gene: TRBD1
V gene: TRBV3-1/TRBV3-2
CDR3 DNA: TGTGCCAGCAGCCTCAAGGACAGGAACAGAGGCTATGGCTACACCTTC
CDR3 protein: CASSLKDRNRGYGYTF

J gene: TRBJ2-5
clone size: NA
D gene: TRBD1
V gene: TRBV7-8
CDR3 DNA: TGTGCCAGCAGCCGAACCCGGACAAGACAGGGGAGGGAGACCCAGTACTTC
CDR3 protein: CASSRTRTRQGRETQYF

J gene: TRBJ1-6
clone size: NA
D gene: TRBD1
V gene: TRBV7-9
CDR3 DNA: TGTGCCAGCAGCTTGGGACAGGGGGCTCGATCACCCCTCCACTTT
CDR3 protein: CASSLGQGARSPLHF

J gene: TRBJ2-5
clone size: NA
D gene: TRBD2
V gene: TRBV11-2
CDR3 DNA: TGTGCCAGCAGCCGGACTAGCGGATACCAAGAGACCCAGTACTTC
CDR3 protein: CASSRTSGYQETQYF

J gene: TRBJ2-7
clone size: NA
D gene: NA
V gene: TRBV24-1
CDR3 DNA: TGTGCCACCAGTGATTCACCGGGGGAGCAGTACTTC
CDR3 protein: CATSDSPGEQYF

J gene: TRBJ1-2
clone size: few
D gene: NA
V gene: TRBV5-4
CDR3 DNA: TGTGCCAGCAGCTTGGCCTGGCAGGGCGGCTACACCTTC
CDR3 protein: CASSLAWQGGYTF

J gene: TRBJ1-4
clone size: NA
D gene: NA
V gene: TRBV18
CDR3 DNA: TGTGCCAGCTCACAACAGACTAATGAAAAACTGTTTTTT
CDR3 protein: CASSQQTNEKLFF

J gene: TRBJ2-2
clone size: NA
D gene: TRBD1
V gene: TRBV29-1
CDR3 DNA: TGCAGCGTCGAGGGTGGACAGGGCCGAACCGGGGAGCTGTTTTTT
CDR3 protein: CSVEGGQGRTGELFF

J gene: TRBJ1-1
clone size: once
D gene: NA
V gene: TRBV12-3/TRBV12-4
CDR3 DNA: TGTGCCAGCAGTTTAACTGGGGCAGCTTTCTTT
CDR3 protein: CASSLTGAAFF

J gene: TRBJ2-1
clone size: NA
D gene: NA
V gene: TRBV3-1/TRBV3-2
CDR3 DNA: TGTGCCAGCAGTTCAGTCCAGGTCTATGAGCAGTTCTTC
CDR3 protein: CASSSVQVYEQFF

J gene: TRBJ2-1
clone size: NA
D gene: TRBD1
V gene: TRBV11-3
CDR3 DNA: TGTGCCAGCAGCTTGGACAGGGGCAATGAGCAGTTCTTC
CDR3 protein: CASSLDRGNEQFF

J gene: TRBJ1-2
clone size: NA
D gene: NA
V gene: TRBV25-1
CDR3 DNA: TGTGCCAGCAGCACCACAGGATATGGCTACACCTTC
CDR3 protein: CASSTTGYGYTF

J gene: TRBJ1-2
clone size: NA
D gene: NA
V gene: TRBV3-1/TRBV3-2
CDR3 DNA: TGTGCCAGCAGCCAAGATCAAGGAGCTACTAACTATGGCTACACCTTC
CDR3 protein: CASSQDQGATNYGYTF

J gene: TRBJ2-3
clone size: NA
D gene: NA
V gene: TRBV2
CDR3 DNA: TGTGCCAGCAGGGTGGAGGTGTGGGATACGCAGTATTTT
CDR3 protein: CASRVEVWDTQYF

J gene: TRBJ2-5
clone size: few
D gene: NA
V gene: TRBV7-3
CDR3 DNA: TGTGCCAGCAGCTTAAGTGGAGGTGTCGCGGTAGAGACCCAGTACTTC
CDR3 protein: CASSLSGGVAVETQYF

J gene: TRBJ1-5
clone size: NA
D gene: TRBD1
V gene: TRBV5-1
CDR3 DNA: TGCGCCAGCAGCCAGGGGACAGGGGACCAGCCCCAGCATTTT
CDR3 protein: CASSQGTGDQPQHF

J gene: TRBJ1-1
clone size: NA
D gene: NA
V gene: TRBV10-1
CDR3 DNA: TGCGCCAGCACCGAGGGGATCAGGGGAGGGTGGTCGACTGAAGCTTTCTTT
CDR3 protein: CASTEGIRGGWSTEAFF

J gene: TRBJ1-6
clone size: NA
D gene: TRBD1
V gene: TRBV10-3
CDR3 DNA: TGTGCCACTTCGAGGGGGCAGCCCTATAATTCACCCCTCCACTTT
CDR3 protein: CATSRGQPYNSPLHF

J gene: TRBJ2-7
clone size: once
D gene: NA
V gene: TRBV20-1
CDR3 DNA: TGCAGTGCTAGTAATCTATACGAGCAGTACTTC
CDR3 protein: CSASNLYEQYF

J gene: TRBJ1-1
clone size: NA
D gene: NA
V gene: TRBV7-6
CDR3 DNA: TGTGCCAGCAGCTTAGAGGGGCGGGGGACTGAAGCTTTCTTT
CDR3 protein: CASSLEGRGTEAFF

J gene: TRBJ2-7
clone size: NA
D gene: TRBD1
V gene: TRBV25-1
CDR3 DNA: TGTGCCAGCAGAACAGGGGCCTACGAGCAGTACTTC
CDR3 protein: CASRTGAYEQYF

J gene: TRBJ1-3
clone size: NA
D gene: NA
V gene: TRBV5-1
CDR3 DNA: TGCGCCAGCAGCTTAGGGACACCTGGAAACACCATATATTTT
CDR3 protein: CASSLGTPGNTIYF

J gene: TRBJ2-2
clone size: NA
D gene: NA
V gene: TRBV21-1
CDR3 DNA: TGTGCCAGCAGCAAAAGTTCTGGACAGCACACCGGGGAGCTGTTTTTT
CDR3 protein: CASSKSSGQHTGELFF

J gene: TRBJ2-3
clone size: NA
D gene: TRBD2
V gene: TRBV9
CDR3 DNA: TGTGCCAGCAGCCCCGGGACTAGCGAATACACAGATACGCAGTATTTT
CDR3 protein: CASSPGTSEYTDTQYF

J gene: TRBJ1-1
clone size: NA
D gene: TRBD1
V gene: TRBV2
CDR3 DNA: TGTGCCAGCAGAGGGAGACAGGGGTTAAAGACTGAAGCTTTCTTT
CDR3 protein: CASRGRQGLKTEAFF

J gene: TRBJ2-5
clone size: NA
D gene: TRBD1
V gene: TRBV19
CDR3 DNA: TGTGCCAGTAGTATATCGGGACAGGTCGGCGGGACCCAGTACTTC
CDR3 protein: CASSISGQVGGTQYF

J gene: TRBJ2-3
clone size: NA
D gene: NA
V gene: TRBV7-3
CDR3 DNA: TGTGCCAGCAGCCAGAACGCGGGGGATACGCAGTATTTT
CDR3 protein: CASSQNAGDTQYF

J gene: TRBJ2-5
clone size: once
D gene: NA
V gene: TRBV28
CDR3 DNA: TGTGCCAGCAGCCTGGGCCACCCAGAGACCCAGTACTTC
CDR3 protein: CASSLGHPETQYF

J gene: TRBJ2-3
clone size: NA
D gene: NA
V gene: TRBV28
CDR3 DNA: TGTGCCAGCAGACCCCGGCGGTGGGGAGGTACGCAGTATTTT
CDR3 protein: CASRPRRWGGTQYF

J gene: TRBJ2-1
clone size: NA
D gene: TRBD2
V gene: TRBV27
CDR3 DNA: TGTGCCAGCGGGACTAGCGCCCTTAGAGCGCAGTTCTTC
CDR3 protein: CASGTSALRAQFF

J gene: TRBJ2-2
clone size: NA
D gene: NA
V gene: TRBV5-4
CDR3 DNA: TGTGCCAGCAGCTTGGCTGGGAGGCCTACCGGGGAGCTGTTTTTT
CDR3 protein: CASSLAGRPTGELFF

J gene: TRBJ2-7
clone size: NA
D gene: TRBD1
V gene: TRBV6-5
CDR3 DNA: TGTGCCAGCGGGGGGACAGGCTCTTTTACCTACGAGCAGTACTTC
CDR3 protein: CASGGTGSFTYEQYF

J gene: TRBJ1-2
clone size: once
D gene: NA
V gene: TRBV19
CDR3 DNA: TGTGCCAGTAGTATAGGGGCGCAGGGAAGCTATGGCTACACCTTC
CDR3 protein: CASSIGAQGSYGYTF

J gene: TRBJ2-1
clone size: NA
D gene: NA
V gene: TRBV27
CDR3 DNA: TGTGCCAGCACCGGCAAAACAGGGCGAGGTGAGCAGTTCTTC
CDR3 protein: CASTGKTGRGEQFF

J gene: TRBJ2-1
clone size: NA
D gene: NA
V gene: TRBV5-1
CDR3 DNA: TGCGCCAGCAGCTTGGTGCAGGGTCTCTACAATGAGCAGTTCTTC
CDR3 protein: CASSLVQGLYNEQFF

J gene: TRBJ1-2
clone size: NA
D gene: NA
V gene: TRBV2
CDR3 DNA: TGTGCCAGCAGTGAGGGCAGGGCGACAAATAATGGCTACACCTTC
CDR3 protein: CASSEGRATNNGYTF

J gene: TRBJ1-4
clone size: NA
D gene: TRBD1
V gene: TRBV5-1
CDR3 DNA: TGCGCCAGCAGCTTAGACAGGGAAGCGGGTGAAAAACTGTTTTTT
CDR3 protein: CASSLDREAGEKLFF

J gene: TRBJ1-1
clone size: NA
D gene: TRBD1
V gene: TRBV28
CDR3 DNA: TGTGCCAGCAGTTGGACAGGGGGCGCCGGTAACACTGAAGCTTTCTTT
CDR3 protein: CASSWTGGAGNTEAFF

J gene: TRBJ2-1
clone size: once
D gene: NA
V gene: TRBV27
CDR3 DNA: TGTGCCAGCAGTTTACGGGGTAGGCTGGATGAGCAGTTCTTC
CDR3 protein: CASSLRGRLDEQFF

J gene: TRBJ2-7
clone size: NA
D gene: TRBD2
V gene: TRBV19
CDR3 DNA: TGTGCCAGTAGTATCGTCAGCGGGGGACGCTACGAGCAGTACTTC
CDR3 protein: CASSIVSGGRYEQYF

J gene: TRBJ1-1
clone size: NA
D gene: NA
V gene: TRBV3-1/TRBV3-2
CDR3 DNA: TGTGCCAGCAACGCAGGAAGGCAGGGTGAAGCTTTCTTT
CDR3 protein: CASNAGRQGEAFF

J gene: TRBJ2-5
clone size: NA
D gene: NA
V gene: TRBV5-4
CDR3 DNA: TGTGCCAGCAGCGGTACTAGGAGGGAGACCCAGTACTTC
CDR3 protein: CASSGTRRETQYF